This T cell receptor (beta chain) appears in the sequencing data of a study of Ad26.COV2.S vaccination and SARS-CoV-2 variants. Study details: Enrolled in COV1001, the donor was in the Ad26.COV2.S trial arm, which received the vaccine.

Regarding treatment: over 15 received Ad26.COV2.S at low or high dose, single or two shots; 5 received placebo; per-sample allocation not given. Vaccine and placebo recipients were sampled on day 63 after the first injection. Germline V lookup: CDR1 SGHRS, CDR2 YFSETQ. The CDR3 runs to 13 residues. V lost 7 bases and J 4 bases, leaving 12 bases between the germline ends. This table comes from immunoSEQ multiplex PCR, and its TCRdb copy is limited to in-frame clones, with some not included. Among almost 400,000 clones, approximately 91% were seen once, and the ten largest hold around 2%. This sample comprised peripheral blood, obtained in a trial of Ad26.COV2.S vaccine versus placebo. This clonotype was obtained from a person between 18 and 65 years old who received the Ad26.COV2.S COVID-19 vaccine or a placebo. The rearrangement links TRBV5-1 to TRBJ2-1; perhaps TRBD2 as D (6 bases). CDR3 DNA sequence: TGCGCCAGCCGGATTGGGGGGTACAATGAGCAGTTCTTC. Its protein product is CASRIGGYNEQFF.